This T cell receptor beta chain was captured by sequencing in a study of T cells after yellow fever vaccination. This clonotype was found many times. Its antigen is still unknown. Whole-study findings and limits: Primary-vaccination clones mostly resurfaced post-booster (about 96% CD4, 85% to 90% CD8).

The CDR3 runs 14 residues. V shed 5 bases and J shed 6 bases, with 14 bases lying between them. Germline assignment: CDR1 SGHVS and CDR2 FQNEAQ. One entry per CDR3 protein results from TCRdb running MiXCR on the 5' RACE reads. Here the sample spans hundreds of thousands of distinct CDR3 sequences, more than 3% being singletons. This receptor was obtained from a man in his late teens or twenties who received the YFV17D yellow fever vaccine. The sample here was PBMCs, taken on the day of the yellow fever booster vaccination. The chain carries TRBV7-8 and TRBJ1-5, with TRBD1 as a possible D gene (6 bases). Written as DNA, the CDR3 is TGTGCCAGCAGCAGAGGGGGAATGGCTCAGCCCCAGCATTTT. The encoded protein is CASSRGGMAQPQHF.